Presented here are 18 T cell receptor beta chains from one specimen sequenced in a study of human T cells and chemical hapten exposure (dated by TCRdb to the early 2020s). Libraries were built with RACE. These reads were obtained on a NextSeq 500. TCRdb took the public reads, trimmed them with fastp at Q25, ran MiXCR for clone calling and kept in-frame beta chains. When rows share a CDR3 protein, they turn into one entry using the most common DNA and genes. The sample records about 71,000 distinct CDR3 sequences, 11% of which are singletons. The top ten hold 1.4% of the sample. This sample's time point label indicates: patch test 3, about 24 weeks after DPC sensitization. In the paper's terms, the treatment or condition label means: therapeutic diphenylcyclopropenone sensitization with weekly scalp DPC. The source material was whole blood, sampled in connection with sensitization to the hapten diphenylcyclopropenone (DPC). These receptors were obtained from a woman in her forties or fifties with alopecia areata. Some clones in this sample may be carry-over from other donors' samples.

The rearrangement joins TRBV11-2 to TRBJ2-7; TRBD1 aligns across 8 bases. Germline trimming cut 7 bases from V and 4 bases from J; bases unmatched to any gene: 12. The CDR3 loop spans 15 amino acids. CDR1 and CDR2 from the germline V gene are SGHAT and FQNNGV. The CDR3 region is CASTLSQGAEYEQYF. CDR3 sequence (DNA): TGTGCCAGCACTCTCTCCCAGGGGGCGGAATACGAGCAGTACTTC.

This chain uses TRBV25-1 with TRBJ1-2; no clear D gene. The CDR3 length is 15 residues. Germline CDR1 reads MGHDK; CDR2 reads SYGVNS. With 4 bases removed from V and 3 bases from J, the gap between germline ends came to 15 bases. The DNA for the CDR3 is TGTGCCAGCAGTGTAGGGCCCCCGAACCACTATGGCTACACCTTC. It is translated as CASSVGPPNHYGYTF.

This clonotype was counted many times. The genes are TRBV13 and TRBJ1-1; no firm D call. In germline, CDR1 is PRHDT, CDR2 FYEKMQ (reference sequence). The CDR3 covers 12 residues. Trimming removed 6 bases from V and 11 bases from J, with 16 bases in between. CDR3 in DNA: TGTGCCAGCAGTCCCGGTCCAGTAGGGGCTTTCTTT. Amino acid sequence: CASSPGPVGAFF.

The chain uses TRBV7-8 and TRBJ2-2; D unresolved. The CDR3 runs 16 residues. From germline, CDR1 is SGHVS and CDR2 FQNEAQ. Trimming pared 5 bases from V and 0 bases from J, leaving 13 bases between. CDR3 residues: CASSREHPTNTGELFF. The DNA for the CDR3 is TGTGCCAGCAGCCGAGAACACCCGACGAACACCGGGGAGCTGTTTTTT.

This clonotype came up a few times. This chain joins TRBV14 and TRBJ2-3; 8 bases are a match to TRBD2. Trimming took 4 bases from V and 4 from J; bases not matched to a gene: 7. Germline assignment: CDR1 SGHDN and CDR2 FVKESK. The CDR3 extends over 15 amino acids. The CDR3 loop reads CASSLSGRDADTQYF. In nucleotides, the CDR3 is TGTGCCAGCAGCCTAAGCGGGAGAGACGCAGATACGCAGTATTTT.

This clonotype was counted ten times or more. The chain is built from TRBV28 and TRBJ2-1; 7 nucleotides agree with TRBD2. The trim removed 2 bases at V and 5 bases at J, leaving 6 bases unmatched. CDR1 and CDR2 (germline): MDHEN, SYDVKM. This CDR3 has 15 amino acids. The CDR3: CASSLAGVRDNEQFF. CDR3 sequence (DNA): TGTGCCAGCAGTTTAGCGGGAGTGAGGGACAATGAGCAGTTCTTC.

This clonotype was detected many times. The chain joins TRBV28 to TRBJ2-7, with TRBD2 matching 8 bases. This CDR3 spans 15 amino acids. Germline CDR1 reads MDHEN; CDR2 reads SYDVKM. The V gene end was trimmed by 6 bases and the J gene end by 6 bases; junction bases not matched to a gene: 13. The chain's CDR3 is CASRSGGATVLEQYF. The CDR3 DNA follows: TGTGCCAGCAGGTCCGGGGGGGCCACGGTCCTCGAGCAGTACTTC.

The sample holds a few counts of this clonotype. The chain employs TRBV5-5 and TRBJ2-2; TRBD2 is a possible D gene (6 bases). The CDR3 loop spans 15 amino acids. Trimming took off 1 base at V and 4 bases at J, with 11 bases between the two ends. CDR1 is SGHKS and CDR2 is YYEKEE in the germline V gene (reference sequence). Here the CDR3 reads CASSLYGGTTGELFF. For the CDR3, the DNA is TGTGCCAGCAGCTTGTACGGGGGTACCACCGGGGAGCTGTTTTTT.

This clonotype was observed a few times. The chain has TRBV18 and TRBJ2-2, with 9 bases aligning to TRBD1. Per the germline V gene, CDR1 is KGHSH and CDR2 is LQKENI. The CDR3 contains 18 residues. Losses at the gene ends were 3 bases for V and 2 bases for J; bases not matched to a gene: 10. The CDR3 coding sequence is TGTGCCAGCTCACCGACCCCCCCGGGACAGGGCAACACCGGGGAGCTGTTTTTT. Its protein is CASSPTPPGQGNTGELFF.

In its sample, this clonotype was seen a few times. The chain employs TRBV6-2 or TRBV6-3 and TRBJ2-6; D is perhaps TRBD1 or TRBD2 (6 bases each). Germline loops: CDR1 MNHEY, CDR2 SVGEGT. V was trimmed by 2 bases and J by 0 bases, leaving 8 bases between them. This CDR3 has 16 residues. DNA of the CDR3: TGTGCCAGCAGTTACGGGGGGCACTCTGGGGCCAACGTCCTGACTTTC. Translation gives CASSYGGHSGANVLTF.

This chain links TRBV2 with TRBJ2-5; 9 bases align to TRBD1. This CDR3 region has 12 residues. V lost 9 bases and J lost 5; bases outside the gene matches: 4. Germline values: CDR1 SNHLY, CDR2 FYNNEI. CDR3 residues: CASRTGAETQYF. The CDR3 DNA sequence: TGTGCCAGTCGGACAGGGGCCGAGACCCAGTACTTC.

The genes are TRBV29-1 and TRBJ1-1; unclear D gene. The CDR3 sequence is 14 residues long. The germline CDR1 and CDR2 sequences are SQVTM and ANQGSEA. Trimming left V 5 bases short and J 2 bases short, with 15 bases between. The CDR3 here is CSVFTGRVNTEAFF. CDR3 sequence (DNA): TGCAGCGTTTTTACCGGAAGGGTCAACACTGAAGCTTTCTTT.

This clonotype showed up just a few times. V usage is TRBV6-2 or TRBV6-3 and J usage is TRBJ1-1; TRBD1 aligns across 7 bases. Trimming removed 6 bases from V and 5 bases from J; junction bases left unmatched: 6. CDR3 length: 13 residues. CDR1 MNHEY and CDR2 SVGEGT come from the germline V gene. CDR3 region: CASRDRASTEAFF. The CDR3 bases are TGTGCCAGCAGAGACAGGGCATCGACTGAAGCTTTCTTT.

This clonotype has a count of ten or more. This chain joins TRBV3-1 and TRBJ1-1, with TRBD1 identical over 12 bases. The CDR3 has 15 amino acids. Per germline, CDR1 LGHDT and CDR2 YNNKEL (reference sequence). V lost 4 bases and J lost 5; bases outside the gene matches: 5. The CDR3 sequence is CASSPRDRGHTEAFF. The CDR3 DNA reads as TGTGCCAGCAGCCCCCGGGACAGGGGGCATACTGAAGCTTTCTTT.

This chain uses TRBV7-2 with TRBJ1-1; D is perhaps TRBD1 (6 bases). This CDR3 has 13 residues. Germline loops: CDR1 SGHTA, CDR2 FQGNSA. V lost 6 bases to trimming and J lost 1 base, with 9 bases between them. The CDR3 DNA reads TGTGCCAGCAGGAAACAGGGGAACACTGAAGCTTTCTTT. Amino acid sequence: CASRKQGNTEAFF.

This clonotype appeared a few times. This chain uses TRBV19 with TRBJ2-2; TRBD1 agrees at 8 bases. J lost 4 bases, V lost 6 bases, and 10 bases had no gene match. The length of the CDR3 is 16 residues. Germline assignment: CDR1 LNHDA and CDR2 SQIVND (reference sequence). The CDR3 is CASSPLTGVRTGELFF. DNA for the CDR3: TGTGCCAGTAGCCCCTTGACAGGGGTTCGCACCGGGGAGCTGTTTTTT.

This clonotype was seen more than once but under ten times. V and J are TRBV28 and TRBJ1-6, with 12 positions matching TRBD1. The CDR3 spans 16 residues. Germline V gene data show CDR1 as MDHEN and CDR2 as SYDVKM. Losses at the gene ends were 4 bases for V and 7 bases for J; bases not matched to a gene: 5. The DNA for the CDR3 is TGTGCCAGCAGTTCGGGACAGGGGGCGCGAAATTCACCCCTCCACTTT. Translation: CASSSGQGARNSPLHF.

The chain employs TRBV2 and TRBJ2-2; D is perhaps TRBD1 (6 bases). The CDR3 is made up of 15 amino acids. V lost 6 bases to trimming and J lost 2 bases, with 13 bases between them. Germline V gene data show CDR1 as SNHLY and CDR2 as FYNNEI. DNA of the CDR3: TGTGCCAGCAGCTCGACGGGACACAACACCGGGGAGCTGTTTTTT. This translates into CASSSTGHNTGELFF.